The T cell receptor (beta chain) under discussion was sequenced for a study of cytomegalovirus exposure and HLA in healthy donors. Study conclusions and caveats: A later analysis by the authors found several of the most significant clusters apparently linked to common viral pathogens.

Vbeta (60) and Jbeta (13) primers were used in the PCR. Some clones are missing from TCRdb's copy, which holds only in-frame ones; the method was immunoSEQ multiplex PCR. The sample holds approximately 85,000 clones, 80% seen once. Germline assignment: CDR1 MNHEY and CDR2 SMNVEV (reference sequence). The V gene lost 2 bases and the J gene lost 9 bases, with 11 bases spanning the gap. CDR3 length equals 13 residues. On this clone itself: The antigen remains undetermined.

The source of this sequence is a woman between 45 and 60 years old in good health and CMV-seropositive. The sample consisted of PBMCs. The chain uses TRBV27 and TRBJ1-5; no clear D gene. CDR3 nucleotides: TGTGCCAGCAGTTTAGGGCCCCATTGGCCCCAGCATTTT. Its translation is CASSLGPHWPQHF.